The present entry profiles one T cell receptor (beta chain) with its context. One junction end does not reproduce the germline sequence, and a read error may be involved. This sample was included in a study of CD8+CD57+ T cells in acquired aplastic anemia. The CDR3 consists of 14 residues. The germline V gene encodes CDR1 LNHDA and CDR2 SQIVND (reference sequence). Both TCR beta VDJ combination and CDR3 sequence profiling were carried out. Genomic DNA was the template for this profiling. MiXCR, applied by TCRdb to the reads, yields one record per CDR3 protein. This sample has 400,000 to 450,000 distinct CDR3 sequences, with roughly 68% found just once.

The sequence was obtained from a human donor in good health, serving as a control. The rearrangement joins TRBV19 to TRBJ1-2; 7 bases fit TRBD1. The source material was sorted CD4+, CD8+, or CD8+CD57+ T cells (not recorded which) from PBMCs. In nucleotides, the CDR3 is TGTGCCAGTACCGACACAGGGGACAATCAGCCCTACCATTTT. Its protein is CASTDTGDNQPYHF. The whole variable domain, remainder taken from reference TRBV19 and TRBJ1-2, is DGGITQSPKYLFRKEGQNVTLSCEQNLNHDAMYWYRQDPGQGLRLIYYSQIVNDFQKGDIAEGYSVSREKKESFPLTVTSAQKNPTAFYLCASTDTGDNQPYHFGSGTRLTVV.